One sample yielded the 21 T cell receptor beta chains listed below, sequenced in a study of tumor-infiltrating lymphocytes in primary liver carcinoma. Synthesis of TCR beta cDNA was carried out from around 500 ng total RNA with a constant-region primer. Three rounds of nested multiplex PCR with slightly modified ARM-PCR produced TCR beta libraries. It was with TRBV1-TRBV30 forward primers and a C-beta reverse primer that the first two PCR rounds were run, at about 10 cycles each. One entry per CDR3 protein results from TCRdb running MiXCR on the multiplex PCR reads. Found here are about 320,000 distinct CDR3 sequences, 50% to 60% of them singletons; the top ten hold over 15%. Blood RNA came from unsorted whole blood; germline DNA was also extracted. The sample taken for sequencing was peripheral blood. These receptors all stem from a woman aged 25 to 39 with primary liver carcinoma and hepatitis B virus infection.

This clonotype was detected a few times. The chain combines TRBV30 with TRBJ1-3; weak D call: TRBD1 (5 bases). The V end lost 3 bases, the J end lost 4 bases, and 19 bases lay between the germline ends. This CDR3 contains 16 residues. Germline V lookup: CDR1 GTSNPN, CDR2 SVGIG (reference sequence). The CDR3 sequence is CAWSREGAPRGNTIYF. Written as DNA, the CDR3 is TGTGCCTGGAGCAGGGAAGGCGCCCCGAGGGGAAACACCATATATTTT.

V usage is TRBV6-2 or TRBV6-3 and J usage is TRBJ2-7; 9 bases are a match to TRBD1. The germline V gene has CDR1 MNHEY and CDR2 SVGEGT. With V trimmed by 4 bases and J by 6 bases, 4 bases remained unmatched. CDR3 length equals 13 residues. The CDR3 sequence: CASSSYRGLEQYF. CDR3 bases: TGTGCCAGCAGTTCCTACAGGGGGCTCGAGCAGTACTTC.

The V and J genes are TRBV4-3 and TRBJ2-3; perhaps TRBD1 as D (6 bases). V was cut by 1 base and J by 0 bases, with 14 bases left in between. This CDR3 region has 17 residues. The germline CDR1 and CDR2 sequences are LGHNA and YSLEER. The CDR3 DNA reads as TGCGCCAGCAGCCAAGGAACAGGGTACTATAGCACAGATACGCAGTATTTT. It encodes CASSQGTGYYSTDTQYF.

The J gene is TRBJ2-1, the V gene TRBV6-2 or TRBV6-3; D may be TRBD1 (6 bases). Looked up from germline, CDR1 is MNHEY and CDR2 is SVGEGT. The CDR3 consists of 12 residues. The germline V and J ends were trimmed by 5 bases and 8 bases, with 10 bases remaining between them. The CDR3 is CASSHRAYEQFF. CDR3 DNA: TGTGCCAGCAGTCACAGGGCATATGAGCAGTTCTTC.

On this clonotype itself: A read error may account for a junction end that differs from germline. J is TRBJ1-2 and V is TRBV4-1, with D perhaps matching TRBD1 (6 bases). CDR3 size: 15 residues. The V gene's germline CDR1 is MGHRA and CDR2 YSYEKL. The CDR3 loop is CASGQPSRGGDGYTF. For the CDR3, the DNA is TGCGCCAGCGGCCAGCCGTCCAGGGGCGGGGATGGCTACACCTTC.

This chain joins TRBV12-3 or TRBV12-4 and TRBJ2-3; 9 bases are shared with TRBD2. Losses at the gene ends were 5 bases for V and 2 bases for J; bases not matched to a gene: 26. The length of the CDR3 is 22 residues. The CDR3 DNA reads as TGTGCCAGCAGTACGCCCCCGGGATTTATGCGGGAGGGCCAATGGTTCACAGATACGCAGTATTTT. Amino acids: CASSTPPGFMREGQWFTDTQYF.

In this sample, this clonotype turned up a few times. DNA of the CDR3: TGTGCCAGCAGCTTGATGGGCCTAGCACAGTACTTC. This gives the protein CASSLMGLAQYF. The genes are TRBV5-8 and TRBJ2-7, with a weak D call TRBD2 (5 bases). The germline V and J ends were trimmed by 1 base and 10 bases, with 12 bases remaining between them. This CDR3 region has 12 residues. The V gene's germline CDR1 is SGHTS and CDR2 YDEGEE.

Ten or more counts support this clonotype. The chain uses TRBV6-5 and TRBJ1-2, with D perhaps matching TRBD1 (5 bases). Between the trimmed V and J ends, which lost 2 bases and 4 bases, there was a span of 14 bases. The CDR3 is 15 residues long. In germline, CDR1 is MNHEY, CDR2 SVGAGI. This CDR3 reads CASSYTRDLSYGYTF. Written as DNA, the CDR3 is TGTGCCAGCAGTTACACCCGGGACCTCAGCTATGGCTACACCTTC.

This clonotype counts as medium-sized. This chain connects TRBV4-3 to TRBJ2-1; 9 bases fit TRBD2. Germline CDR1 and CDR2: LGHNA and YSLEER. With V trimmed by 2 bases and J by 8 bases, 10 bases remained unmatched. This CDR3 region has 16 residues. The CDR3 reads CASSQNVAGARDEQFF. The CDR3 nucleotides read TGCGCCAGCAGCCAAAACGTAGCGGGAGCCAGAGATGAGCAGTTCTTC.

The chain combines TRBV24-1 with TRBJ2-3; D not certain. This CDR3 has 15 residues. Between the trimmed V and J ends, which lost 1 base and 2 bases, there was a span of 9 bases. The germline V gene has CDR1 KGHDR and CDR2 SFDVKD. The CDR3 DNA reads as TGTGCCACCAGTGATTTTCAGGACCCCACAGATACGCAGTATTTT. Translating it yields CATSDFQDPTDTQYF.

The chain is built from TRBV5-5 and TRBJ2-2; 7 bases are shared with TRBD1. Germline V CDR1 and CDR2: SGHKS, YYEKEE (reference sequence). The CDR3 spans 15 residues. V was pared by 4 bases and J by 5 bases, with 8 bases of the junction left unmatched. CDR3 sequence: CASSIRDSPTGELFF. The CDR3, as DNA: TGTGCCAGCAGCATACGGGACAGTCCAACCGGGGAGCTGTTTTTT.

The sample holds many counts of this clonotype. CDR3 region: CSVDMSGSTDTQYF. The CDR3 DNA sequence: TGCAGCGTTGATATGAGCGGAAGCACAGATACGCAGTATTTT. This chain uses TRBV29-1 with TRBJ2-3; a weak D match, TRBD2 (5 bases). The CDR3 covers 14 residues. The ends were cut back, 3 bases at V and 0 bases at J, with 10 bases in the middle. Germline CDR1 and CDR2: SQVTM and ANQGSEA.

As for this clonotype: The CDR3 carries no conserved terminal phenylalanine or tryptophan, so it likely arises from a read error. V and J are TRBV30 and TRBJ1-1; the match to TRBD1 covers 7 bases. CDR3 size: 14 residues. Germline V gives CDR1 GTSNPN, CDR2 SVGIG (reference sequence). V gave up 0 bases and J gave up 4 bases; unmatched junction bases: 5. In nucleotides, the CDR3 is TGTGCCTGGAGTGTAAGGGGGCAAGCCACTGAAGCTTTCTCT. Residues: CAWSVRGQATEAFS.

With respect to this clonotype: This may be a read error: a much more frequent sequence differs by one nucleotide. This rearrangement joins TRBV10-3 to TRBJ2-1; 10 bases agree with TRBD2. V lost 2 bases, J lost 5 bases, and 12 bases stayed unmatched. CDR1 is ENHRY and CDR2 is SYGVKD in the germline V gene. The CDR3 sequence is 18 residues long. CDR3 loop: CAISEHRASGSNDNEQFF. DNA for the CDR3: TGTGCCATCAGTGAGCATAGGGCTAGCGGGAGTAACGACAATGAGCAGTTCTTC.

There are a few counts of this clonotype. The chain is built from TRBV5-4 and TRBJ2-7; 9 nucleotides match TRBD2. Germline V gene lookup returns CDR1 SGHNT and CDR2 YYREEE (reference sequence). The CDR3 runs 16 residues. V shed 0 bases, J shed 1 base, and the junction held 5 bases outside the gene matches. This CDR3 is CASSLGPSGTSYEQYF. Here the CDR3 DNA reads TGTGCCAGCAGCTTGGGCCCTAGCGGGACATCCTACGAGCAGTACTTC. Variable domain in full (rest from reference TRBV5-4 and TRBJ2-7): ETGVTQSPTHLIKTRGQQVTLRCSSQSGHNTVSWYQQALGQGPQFIFQYYREEENGRGNFPPRFSGLQFPNYSSELNVNALELDDSALYLCASSLGPSGTSYEQYFGPGTRLTVT.

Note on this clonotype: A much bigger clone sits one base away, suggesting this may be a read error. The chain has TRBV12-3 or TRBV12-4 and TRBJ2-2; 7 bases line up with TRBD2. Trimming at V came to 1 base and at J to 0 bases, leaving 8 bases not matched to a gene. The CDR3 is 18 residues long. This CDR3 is CASSLVWLADSNTGELFF. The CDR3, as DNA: TGTGCCAGCAGTTTAGTGTGGCTAGCGGATTCGAACACCGGGGAGCTGTTTTTT.

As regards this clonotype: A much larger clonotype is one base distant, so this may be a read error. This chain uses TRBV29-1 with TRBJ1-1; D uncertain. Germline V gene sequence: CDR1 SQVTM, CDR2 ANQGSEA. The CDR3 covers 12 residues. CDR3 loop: CNGGGVNTEAFF. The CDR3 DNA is TGCAACGGTGGCGGAGTCAACACTGAAGCTTTCTTT.

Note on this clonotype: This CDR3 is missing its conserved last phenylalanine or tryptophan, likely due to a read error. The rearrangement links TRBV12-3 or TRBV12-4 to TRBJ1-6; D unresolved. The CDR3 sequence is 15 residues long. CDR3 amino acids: CANSLGSSYNSPLHS. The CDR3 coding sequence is TGTGCCAACAGTTTAGGGAGCTCCTATAATTCACCCCTCCACTCT.

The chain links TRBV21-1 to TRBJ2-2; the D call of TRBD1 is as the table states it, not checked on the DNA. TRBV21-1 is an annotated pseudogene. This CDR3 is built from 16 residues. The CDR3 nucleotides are TGTGCCAGCAACCGGGACAGGGGGCCGCGTGCCGGGGAGCTGTTTTTT. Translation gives CASNRDRGPRAGELFF.

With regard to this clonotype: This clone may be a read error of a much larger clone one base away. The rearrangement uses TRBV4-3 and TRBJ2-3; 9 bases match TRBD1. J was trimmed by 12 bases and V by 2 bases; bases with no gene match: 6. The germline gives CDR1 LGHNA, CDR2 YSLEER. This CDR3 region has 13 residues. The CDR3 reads CASSQKPGQGQYF. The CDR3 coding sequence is TGCGCCAGCAGCCAAAAGCCGGGACAGGGCCAGTATTTT.

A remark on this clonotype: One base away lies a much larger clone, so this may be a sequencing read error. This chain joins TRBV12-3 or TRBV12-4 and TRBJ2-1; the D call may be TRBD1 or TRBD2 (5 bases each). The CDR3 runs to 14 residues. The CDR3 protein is CANSLRGSYNEQFF. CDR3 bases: TGTGCCAACAGTTTGAGGGGATCCTACAATGAGCAGTTCTTC.